This T cell receptor beta chain was obtained from a study of T cells after yellow fever vaccination. There are a few counts of this clonotype. Its cognate antigen is unknown. Overall study results and limits: A large majority of primary-vaccination clones showed up again after the booster (under 98% CD4, almost 90% CD8).

TCRdb reprocessed the 5' RACE reads via MiXCR and lists one record per CDR3 protein. Of hundreds of thousands of distinct CDR3 sequences listed, around 12% are singletons. Germline V lookup: CDR1 SGHDN, CDR2 FVKESK. This CDR3 spans 13 amino acids. V was cut by 2 bases and J by 1 base, with 6 bases left in between. The V call is TRBV14, the J call TRBJ2-7; no reliable D call. The TCR comes from a young man who received the YFV17D yellow fever vaccine. Sequencing was performed on CD4+ T cells sorted from PBMCs, taken 15 days after the yellow fever booster vaccination. The CDR3 spells CASSQTASYEQYF. The CDR3 DNA reads as TGTGCCAGCAGCCAAACGGCATCCTACGAGCAGTACTTC.